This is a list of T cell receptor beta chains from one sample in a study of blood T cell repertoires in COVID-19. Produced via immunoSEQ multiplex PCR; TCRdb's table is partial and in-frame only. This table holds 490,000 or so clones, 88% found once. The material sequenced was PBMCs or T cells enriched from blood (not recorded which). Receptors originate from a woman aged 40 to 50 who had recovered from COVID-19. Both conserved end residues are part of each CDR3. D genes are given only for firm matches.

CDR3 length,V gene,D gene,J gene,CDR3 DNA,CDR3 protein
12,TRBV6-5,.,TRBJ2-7,TGTGCCAGCACCGGGACTTCCTACGAGCAGTACTTC,CASTGTSYEQYF
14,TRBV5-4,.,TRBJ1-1,TGTGCCAGCAGCTTGGACAGGGCGAACACTGAAGCTTTCTTT,CASSLDRANTEAFF
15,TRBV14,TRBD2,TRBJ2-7,TGTGCCAGCAGCCGTATTAGCGGGACTACCTACGAGCAGTACTTC,CASSRISGTTYEQYF
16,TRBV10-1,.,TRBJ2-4,TGCGCCAGCAGTGAGTCGGCAGGGTCGGCCAAAAACATTCAGTACTTC,CASSESAGSAKNIQYF
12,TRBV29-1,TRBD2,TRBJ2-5,TGCAGCGTACTAGCGGGTCGGGAGGCCCAGTACTTC,CSVLAGREAQYF
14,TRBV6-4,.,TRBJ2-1,TGTGCCAGCAGTGATCCCCCCTTGGCCAATGAGCAGTTCTTC,CASSDPPLANEQFF
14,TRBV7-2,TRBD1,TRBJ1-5,TGTGCCAGCAGCTCGGACAGGGCGAATCAGCCCCAGCATTTT,CASSSDRANQPQHF
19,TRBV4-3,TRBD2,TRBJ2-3,TGCGCCAGCGGAGCGGGGACTAGCGGGAGTGGGCTTAGCACAGATACGCAGTATTTT,CASGAGTSGSGLSTDTQYF
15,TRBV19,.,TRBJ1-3,TGTGCCAGTCAGGGAGGGGACTTCTCTGGAAACACCATATATTTT,CASQGGDFSGNTIYF
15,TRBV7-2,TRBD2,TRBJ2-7,TGTGCCAGCAGCCCACAGCGGGAGGGCCTCGGCGAGCAGTACTTC,CASSPQREGLGEQYF
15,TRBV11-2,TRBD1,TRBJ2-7,TGTGCCAGCAGCTTAAGTGGGACAGGGTCGGACGAGCAGTACTTC,CASSLSGTGSDEQYF
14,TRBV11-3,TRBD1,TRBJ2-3,TGTGCCAGCAGCCCCGGGACAGGCACAGATACGCAGTATTTT,CASSPGTGTDTQYF
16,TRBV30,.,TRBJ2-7,TGTGCCTGGAGTGCCCGGGACTTCCGATACTCCTACGAGCAGTACTTC,CAWSARDFRYSYEQYF
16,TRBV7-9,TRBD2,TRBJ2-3,TGTGCCAGCAGCCTAAGATCAACTAGCGGTACAGATACGCAGTATTTT,CASSLRSTSGTDTQYF
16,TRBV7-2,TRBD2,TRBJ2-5,TGTGCCAGCAGCTTAGGGCTAGCGGCCCCCCAAGAGACCCAGTACTTC,CASSLGLAAPQETQYF
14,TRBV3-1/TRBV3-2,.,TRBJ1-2,TGTGCCAGCAGCCCGCGGGAATCTAACTATGGCTACACCTTC,CASSPRESNYGYTF
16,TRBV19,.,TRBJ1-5,TGTGCCAGTAGCCCCGCCAAGCAGGGGAACAATCAGCCCCAGCATTTT,CASSPAKQGNNQPQHF
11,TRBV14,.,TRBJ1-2,TGTGCCAGCAGCCAAGGACTCGTCTACACCTTC,CASSQGLVYTF
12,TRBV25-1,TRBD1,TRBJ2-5,TGTGCCAGCACGACAGGGAAAGAGACCCAGTACTTC,CASTTGKETQYF
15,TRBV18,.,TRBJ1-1,TGTGCCAGCTCACCACGGGGGGGGGCGGGCACTGAAGCTTTCTTT,CASSPRGGAGTEAFF
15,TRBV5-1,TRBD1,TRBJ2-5,TGCGCCAGCAGCTTGTATGGCACAGGGGACGAGACCCAGTACTTC,CASSLYGTGDETQYF
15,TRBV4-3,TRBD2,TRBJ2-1,TGCGCCAGCAGCCTTCTAGCGGACTCCTACAATGAGCAGTTCTTC,CASSLLADSYNEQFF
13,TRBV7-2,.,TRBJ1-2,TGTGCCAGCAGCAACAGGTTTGGCTATGGCTACACCTTC,CASSNRFGYGYTF
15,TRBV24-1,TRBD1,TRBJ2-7,TGTGCCACCAGTGAACCGACAGGGGGTACGGACGAGCAGTACTTC,CATSEPTGGTDEQYF
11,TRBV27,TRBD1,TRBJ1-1,TGTGCCAGCTACGACAGGGCGGAAGCTTTCTTT,CASYDRAEAFF